This T cell receptor beta chain was recovered during a study of blood T cell repertoires in COVID-19 (dated by TCRdb to the early 2020s). Some background on the complete study: The collaborator samples originated in the United States, Italy and Spain and spanned the acute and convalescent phases of COVID-19. The material from the prospective study consisted of cDNA or gDNA derived from T cells, B-cell-depleted T cells, or PBMCs. Deeply sampled blood TCRbeta repertoires from subjects exposed to, actively infected with, or recovered from COVID-19 were included in the dataset. The repertoires were released in a freely available public database intended as a resource for research on the immune response to SARS-CoV-2. Samples were obtained from the ongoing ImmuneRACE study (first 160 participants) and from 1,254 subjects provided by 6 global collaborators. The sample metadata nearly always contained a de-identified subject ID, COVID-19 status, age in years and sex. Where HLA class I and class II types were available, the types were taken from metadata supplied by the sample provider, not from assay-based typing. Beyond this particular receptor, the publication reports: The quantity of clinical and demographic metadata differed by source and by participant and was supplied without curation.

Each collaborating institution followed its own protocols to collect whole blood in K2EDTA tubes. For TCRbeta analysis, collaborators shipped samples in one of three forms: frozen whole blood, isolated PBMCs, or DNA extracted from either of those sample types. V is trimmed back by 0 bases and J by 3 bases, and the junction contains 14 bases that no gene match accounts for. The CDR3 goes from the cysteine to the phenylalanine over 19 residues. The entry retains the CDR3 DNA only, 57 bases that are in frame from base 1. The germline V gene specifies LGHNT as CDR1 and FRNRAP as CDR2. TCRbeta CDR3 regions were amplified from genomic DNA using the immunoSEQ Assay, a bias-controlled multiplex PCR. Per the original workflow: The number of nucleated cells in each sample was estimated from the amplification of reference gene primers within the assay. Sequence reads were collapsed and filtered to measure the absolute abundance of every unique TCRbeta CDR3 rearrangement. For each sample, productive Simpson clonality was calculated as the square root of Simpson's diversity index across productive rearrangements. TCRdb holds this immuneACCESS table with in-frame rearrangements only. Some clones are missing; in checked studies, unresolved V genes explain under half, and the rest has no known cause. V, J and clone size were drawn from that table, and D and trimming were deduced from the DNA. In all, the sample holds under 75,000 clones, and around 87% of those were seen once. The leading ten clones occupy roughly a tenth of the sample.

A word on this clone: Its antigen is still unknown. Base-call qualities are not available, and no considerably larger clone is one nucleotide away.

This receptor was obtained from a woman between 18 and 29 years old with acute or convalescent COVID-19. The chain is assembled from TRBV12-5 and TRBJ2-1, and 7 junction bases match TRBD2. The sequencing input was peripheral blood. The CDR3 is CASGLVISSGYHNYNEQFF. The DNA is as follows: TGTGCTAGTGGTTTGGTAATTTCTAGCGGCTACCATAACTACAATGAGCAGTTCTTC. This CDR3, with the reference TRBV12-5 and TRBJ2-1 proteins standing in past its ends, gives the full variable domain DARVTQTPRHKVTEMGQEVTMRCQPILGHNTVFWYRQTMMQGLELLAYFRNRAPLDDSGMPKDRFSAEMPDATLATLKIQPSEPRDSAVYFCASGLVISSGYHNYNEQFFGPGTRLTVL.